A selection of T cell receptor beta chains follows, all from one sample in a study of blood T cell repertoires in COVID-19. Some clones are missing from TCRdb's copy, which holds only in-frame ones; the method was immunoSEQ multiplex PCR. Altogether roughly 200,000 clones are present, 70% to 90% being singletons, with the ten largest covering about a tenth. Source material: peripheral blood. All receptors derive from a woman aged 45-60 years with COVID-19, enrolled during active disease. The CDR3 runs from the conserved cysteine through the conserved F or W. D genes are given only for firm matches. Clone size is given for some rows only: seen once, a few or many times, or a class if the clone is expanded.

DNA: TGTGCCAGAACCTCACTCACCAGGGGGACTTGGTCACCCCTCCACTTT
CDR3: CARTSLTRGTWSPLHF
V: TRBV7-5
size: once
D: NA
J: TRBJ1-6

DNA: TGCGCCAGCAGCTTGCAAGGCAGGGGGCTTGAAAAACTGTTTTTT
CDR3: CASSLQGRGLEKLFF
V: TRBV5-1
size: NA
D: TRBD1
J: TRBJ1-4

DNA: TGTGCCAGCAGCCAGAGAGGGGACAGGGGCGCTGAAGCTTTCTTT
CDR3: CASSQRGDRGAEAFF
V: TRBV13
size: NA
D: TRBD1
J: TRBJ1-1

DNA: TGTGCCAGCAGCCGCCGGGACAAGACTGCAACTAATGAAAAACTGTTTTTT
CDR3: CASSRRDKTATNEKLFF
V: TRBV11-2
size: NA
D: NA
J: TRBJ1-4

DNA: TGTGCCAGCAGTTTTAAAGTGCGGGGTCGACAGGGATTTAACTATGGCTACACCTTC
CDR3: CASSFKVRGRQGFNYGYTF
V: TRBV27
size: NA
D: TRBD1
J: TRBJ1-2

DNA: TGTGCCAGCAGCTTAAGGCTAGCGGGCCCTTCAGATACGCAGTATTTT
CDR3: CASSLRLAGPSDTQYF
V: TRBV11-1
size: NA
D: TRBD2
J: TRBJ2-3

DNA: TGTGCCAGGAGACAGGGAGCAGATACGCAGTATTTT
CDR3: CARRQGADTQYF
V: TRBV3-1/TRBV3-2
size: NA
D: TRBD1
J: TRBJ2-3

DNA: TGTGCCAGCAGTTTATCTACCGGCGAGCAGTACTTC
CDR3: CASSLSTGEQYF
V: TRBV28
size: NA
D: NA
J: TRBJ2-7

DNA: TGTGCCAGCAGTTTAACAGGGGGCGAGTACGAGCAGTACTTC
CDR3: CASSLTGGEYEQYF
V: TRBV27
size: NA
D: TRBD1
J: TRBJ2-7

DNA: TGTGCCTGGAGGGCCGGGGCCAGATTGGACAGGACGGGGGAGCTGTTTTTT
CDR3: CAWRAGARLDRTGELFF
V: TRBV30
size: NA
D: TRBD1
J: TRBJ2-2

DNA: TGTGCCAGCAGGGTGGGGGGGGCACCGAACACTGAAGCTTTCTTT
CDR3: CASRVGGAPNTEAFF
V: TRBV27
size: once
D: NA
J: TRBJ1-1

DNA: TGTGCCAGCAGTTACTCGTCCAGCAACGGGGAGACCCAGTACTTC
CDR3: CASSYSSSNGETQYF
V: TRBV6-5
size: NA
D: NA
J: TRBJ2-5

DNA: TGTGCCACCAGCAGAGATGACGGAAAGGGGGGCACAGATACGCAGTATTTT
CDR3: CATSRDDGKGGTDTQYF
V: TRBV15
size: NA
D: NA
J: TRBJ2-3

DNA: TGCGCCAGCAGCCTGAAGGACTTAAGAAGTACCGGGGAGCTGTTTTTT
CDR3: CASSLKDLRSTGELFF
V: TRBV5-1
size: NA
D: NA
J: TRBJ2-2

DNA: TGTGCCACCAGTGATTCTCAGGGCCCTACCTACGAGCAGTACTTC
CDR3: CATSDSQGPTYEQYF
V: TRBV24-1
size: NA
D: NA
J: TRBJ2-7

DNA: TGTGCCAGCAGCTCCCTTAGCGGGGGGGCGGTAGATACGCAGTATTTT
CDR3: CASSSLSGGAVDTQYF
V: TRBV5-4
size: once
D: TRBD2
J: TRBJ2-3

DNA: TGTGCCATCAGTGGACAGGGGGCGCCGGGCTACACCTTC
CDR3: CAISGQGAPGYTF
V: TRBV10-3
size: NA
D: TRBD1
J: TRBJ1-2

DNA: TGTGCCAGCAGTTCGACCCTAAGCGGGGGTGGGGAGCAGTTCTTC
CDR3: CASSSTLSGGGEQFF
V: TRBV6-2/TRBV6-3
size: NA
D: TRBD2
J: TRBJ2-1

DNA: TGTGCCACCGCGGGGGAAAAACTGTTTTTT
CDR3: CATAGEKLFF
V: TRBV24-1
size: NA
D: NA
J: TRBJ1-4

DNA: TGTGCCACCAGTGAGGCAGGACAGGGGGCGTTTCAGCCCCAGCATTTT
CDR3: CATSEAGQGAFQPQHF
V: TRBV24-1
size: NA
D: TRBD1
J: TRBJ1-5

DNA: TGTGCCAGCAGTTTCGGGGGAGGGCCGCCCCAGCATTTT
CDR3: CASSFGGGPPQHF
V: TRBV27
size: NA
D: NA
J: TRBJ1-5

DNA: TGTGCCAGCAGCCCAGGGGGCGCGGACTATGGCTACACCTTC
CDR3: CASSPGGADYGYTF
V: TRBV28
size: NA
D: TRBD1
J: TRBJ1-2

DNA: TGTGCAGCCGAGGGAGCCGGGGCCAACGTCCTGACTTTC
CDR3: CAAEGAGANVLTF
V: TRBV28
size: NA
D: NA
J: TRBJ2-6

DNA: TGTGCCAGCAGCGCCGCAGTGGGCCTTGAGACCGGGGAGCTGTTTTTT
CDR3: CASSAAVGLETGELFF
V: TRBV11-1
size: few
D: NA
J: TRBJ2-2

DNA: TGTGCCAGCAGCACCGGCCCTGGACAGGGGGCAGATACGCAGTATTTT
CDR3: CASSTGPGQGADTQYF
V: TRBV7-8
size: NA
D: TRBD1
J: TRBJ2-3

DNA: TGCGCCAGCCGGAGTTCGGGGGGAGTCTCCTACGAGCAGTACTTC
CDR3: CASRSSGGVSYEQYF
V: TRBV10-2
size: NA
D: TRBD2
J: TRBJ2-7

DNA: TGTGCCAGTAGTATTAGGGGGGGGAACACTGAAGCTTTCTTT
CDR3: CASSIRGGNTEAFF
V: TRBV19
size: NA
D: NA
J: TRBJ1-1

DNA: TGTGCCAGCAGCCTAATTTCAGGGGGCGCGCCGCCGATCCACTTC
CDR3: CASSLISGGAPPIHF
V: TRBV14
size: NA
D: TRBD1
J: TRBJ2-5

DNA: TGTGCCAGTAGTATGGGACAGCCGACCTACGAGCAGTACTTC
CDR3: CASSMGQPTYEQYF
V: TRBV19
size: few
D: TRBD1
J: TRBJ2-7

DNA: TGTGCCAGCTCTCCCGAGGTATCCTATAATTCACCCCTCCACTTT
CDR3: CASSPEVSYNSPLHF
V: TRBV18
size: NA
D: NA
J: TRBJ1-6

DNA: TGTGCCAGCAGCTCCTCGGACAGGTATTATAGCAATCAGCCCCAGCATTTT
CDR3: CASSSSDRYYSNQPQHF
V: TRBV5-6
size: NA
D: TRBD1
J: TRBJ1-5

DNA: TGTGCCCCGAAACCGACTAGGCGGACGCAGTATTTT
CDR3: CAPKPTRRTQYF
V: TRBV10-3
size: once
D: NA
J: TRBJ2-3

DNA: TGTGCCAGCAGCCCGGACAGGGGATTTGGAAACACCATATATTTT
CDR3: CASSPDRGFGNTIYF
V: TRBV11-2
size: NA
D: TRBD1
J: TRBJ1-3

DNA: TGTGCCAGCAAGGCTCCCAGGGCTATAGGTGGCTACACCTTC
CDR3: CASKAPRAIGGYTF
V: TRBV27
size: NA
D: NA
J: TRBJ1-2

DNA: TGTGCCAGCAAAATGGACAGAGATAATTCACCCCTCCACTTT
CDR3: CASKMDRDNSPLHF
V: TRBV2
size: NA
D: NA
J: TRBJ1-6

DNA: TGCGCCAGCAGCTCGCAGGGGAGTTCTGAAGCTTTCTTT
CDR3: CASSSQGSSEAFF
V: TRBV5-1
size: NA
D: NA
J: TRBJ1-1

DNA: TGTGCCAGCAGCTTCTCCACACCGGGACAGGAACGTTCCCGCTCCTACAATGAGCAGTTCTTC
CDR3: CASSFSTPGQERSRSYNEQFF
V: TRBV7-8
size: NA
D: TRBD1
J: TRBJ2-1

DNA: TGTGCCAGTAGTATAGCAGGAGGGGAGGCTGAAGCTTTCTTT
CDR3: CASSIAGGEAEAFF
V: TRBV19
size: NA
D: NA
J: TRBJ1-1

DNA: TGTGCCAGCAATAGCGGGGGGGCCTTCAGCGGCGAGCAGTACTTC
CDR3: CASNSGGAFSGEQYF
V: TRBV19
size: NA
D: TRBD2
J: TRBJ2-7

DNA: TGCAGTGCTAGTCTTGGCTACACCTTC
CDR3: CSASLGYTF
V: TRBV20-1
size: NA
D: NA
J: TRBJ1-2

DNA: TGTGCCAGCAGCCAAGATCTCTTCTATGGCTACACCTTC
CDR3: CASSQDLFYGYTF
V: TRBV14
size: NA
D: NA
J: TRBJ1-2